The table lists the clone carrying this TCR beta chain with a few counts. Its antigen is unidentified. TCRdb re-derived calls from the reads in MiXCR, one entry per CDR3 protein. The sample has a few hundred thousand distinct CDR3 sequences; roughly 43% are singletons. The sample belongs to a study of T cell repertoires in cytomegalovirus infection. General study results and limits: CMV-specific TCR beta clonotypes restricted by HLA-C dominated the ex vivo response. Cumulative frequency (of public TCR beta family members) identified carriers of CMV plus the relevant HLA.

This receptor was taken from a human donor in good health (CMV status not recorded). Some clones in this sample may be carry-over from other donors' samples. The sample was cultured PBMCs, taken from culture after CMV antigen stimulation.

CDR3 sequence reads: CASSEMGSSYEQYF. The CDR3 DNA follows: TGTGCCAGCAGTGAAATGGGCAGCTCCTACGAGCAGTACTTC. V and J are TRBV6-1 and TRBJ2-7, with D unresolved. This CDR3 contains 14 residues. Germline CDR1 and CDR2: MNHNS and SASEGT. The V end lost 2 bases, the J end lost 0 bases, and 8 bases lay between the germline ends.